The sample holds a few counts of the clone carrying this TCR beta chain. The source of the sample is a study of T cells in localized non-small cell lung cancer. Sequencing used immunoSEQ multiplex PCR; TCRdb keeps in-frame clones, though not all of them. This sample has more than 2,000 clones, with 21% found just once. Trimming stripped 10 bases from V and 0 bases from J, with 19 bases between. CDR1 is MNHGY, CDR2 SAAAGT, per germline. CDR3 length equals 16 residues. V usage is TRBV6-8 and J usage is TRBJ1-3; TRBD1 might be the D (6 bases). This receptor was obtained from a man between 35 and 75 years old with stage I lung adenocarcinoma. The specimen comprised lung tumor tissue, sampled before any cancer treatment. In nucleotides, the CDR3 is TGTGCCATCAGCACAGGGAAAGGGGGCTCTGGAAACACCATATATTTT. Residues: CAISTGKGGSGNTIYF.